This TCR beta chain was sequenced in a study of T cells after yellow fever vaccination. About this clonotype itself: Its cognate antigen is unknown. Given a much more abundant clone one base away, this may be a read error.

Study results and caveats: Bulk-population clonotypes that are abundant could appear as contaminants in FACS-sorted repertoires.

It was through 5'RACE template switching that TCR cDNA was made, with a universal primer site and UMIs added. TCRdb processed the 5' RACE reads anew with MiXCR; each CDR3 protein has one entry. The sample holds around 250,000 distinct CDR3 sequences; 6.9% are singletons and the top ten take roughly 0.9%. Germline values: CDR1 SQVTM, CDR2 ANQGSEA. J was trimmed by 4 bases and V by 5 bases; bases with no gene match: 9. The CDR3 sequence is 15 residues long. The chain joins TRBV29-1 to TRBJ2-3; 10 positions match TRBD2. This sequence was found in a man aged 25-45 years who received the YFV17D yellow fever vaccine. This sample comprised CD4+ T cells sorted from PBMCs, obtained 15 days after the yellow fever booster vaccination. CDR3 residues: CSVSPGGTSADTQYF. CDR3 DNA sequence: TGCAGCGTTTCACCAGGGGGGACTAGCGCAGATACGCAGTATTTT.